These T cell receptor beta chains were read from a single sample in a study of cytomegalovirus exposure and HLA in healthy donors. Repertoires were generated with immunoSEQ multiplex PCR, while TCRdb's copy carries only in-frame clones and drops some. The sample lists some 70,000 clones; approximately 96% were seen once. The sequenced sample was PBMCs. The receptors here all came from a man younger than 30 in good health and CMV-seronegative. The CDR3 runs from the conserved cysteine through the conserved F or W. The order of the fields is J gene, V gene, clone size, CDR3 protein. Where a row states a size, it is once, few, many or the class of an expanded clone; other rows omit it.

j_call: TRBJ1-6; v_call: TRBV2; clone_size: NA; cdr3_aa: CASSEIRTESHSPLHF
j_call: TRBJ2-6; v_call: TRBV6-5; clone_size: NA; cdr3_aa: CASLDRAGANVLTF
j_call: TRBJ2-7; v_call: TRBV7-2; clone_size: NA; cdr3_aa: CASSLAQGYEQYF
j_call: TRBJ2-1; v_call: TRBV9; clone_size: NA; cdr3_aa: CASSALRDRVFDEQFF
j_call: TRBJ1-2; v_call: TRBV18; clone_size: NA; cdr3_aa: CASSPFNQGDGYTF
j_call: TRBJ2-6; v_call: TRBV27; clone_size: NA; cdr3_aa: CASRTGGTNVLTF
j_call: TRBJ2-7; v_call: TRBV11-2; clone_size: NA; cdr3_aa: CASSSGHLLGKSYEQYF
j_call: TRBJ1-2; v_call: TRBV5-4; clone_size: NA; cdr3_aa: CASSEDTRQGAFGYTF
j_call: TRBJ2-5; v_call: TRBV19; clone_size: once; cdr3_aa: CASSAIQESQETQYF
j_call: TRBJ2-3; v_call: TRBV6-4; clone_size: NA; cdr3_aa: CASSGLAGGDTQYF
j_call: TRBJ1-1; v_call: TRBV7-3; clone_size: once; cdr3_aa: CASSFNRDTEAFF
j_call: TRBJ1-1; v_call: TRBV18; clone_size: NA; cdr3_aa: CASSPPSTVWYEAFF
j_call: TRBJ2-7; v_call: TRBV28; clone_size: NA; cdr3_aa: CASSRTGSRGEQYF
j_call: TRBJ2-7; v_call: TRBV6-1; clone_size: NA; cdr3_aa: CASSEELLTRLKSYEQYF
j_call: NA; v_call: TRBV15; clone_size: NA; cdr3_aa: CATSDRDRDYEQYF
j_call: TRBJ1-2; v_call: TRBV19; clone_size: once; cdr3_aa: CASSSQVYGYTF
j_call: TRBJ1-3; v_call: TRBV2; clone_size: NA; cdr3_aa: CASSQGASGNTIYF
j_call: TRBJ2-3; v_call: TRBV4-1; clone_size: NA; cdr3_aa: CASSPPPGGPGSDTQYF
j_call: TRBJ1-1; v_call: TRBV4-1; clone_size: few; cdr3_aa: CASSQSGTEAFF
j_call: TRBJ2-5; v_call: TRBV2; clone_size: once; cdr3_aa: CASSEALRETQYF
j_call: TRBJ2-1; v_call: TRBV5-1; clone_size: NA; cdr3_aa: CASSPNPSSYNEQFF
j_call: TRBJ1-5; v_call: TRBV4-1; clone_size: NA; cdr3_aa: CASSQELAGDYNQPQHF